This is a list of T cell receptor beta chains from one sample in a study of blood T cell repertoires in COVID-19. Clones were read by immunoSEQ multiplex PCR, and TCRdb kept only the in-frame ones, dropping some. The table has roughly 370,000 clones, 87% seen once. Sequenced material: PBMCs or T cells enriched from blood (not recorded which). These receptors were taken from a woman between 50 and 59 years old who had recovered from COVID-19. Both conserved end residues are part of each CDR3. The order of the fields is D gene, J gene, clone size, V gene, CDR3 DNA, CDR3 protein. D genes are given only for firm matches. Size values are once, few and many counts, or a class for expanded clones, and some rows have none.

>.|TRBJ1-5|.|TRBV30
TGTGCCTGGAGTGGTCCGGTTCAGCCCCAGCATTTT
CAWSGPVQPQHF
>.|TRBJ2-7|.|TRBV24-1
TGTGCCACCAGTGATTCCGGGAGCTCCTACGAGCAGTACTTC
CATSDSGSSYEQYF
>.|TRBJ1-2|.|TRBV29-1
TGCAGCGTTGGGCCCAGGGCAGACGTTAACTATGGCTACACCTTC
CSVGPRADVNYGYTF
>.|TRBJ1-4|.|TRBV29-1
TGCAGCGTCGGGGACACAATCGAAAAACTGTTTTTT
CSVGDTIEKLFF
>.|TRBJ1-2|once|TRBV5-6
TGTGCCAGCAGCTTGGGGGCAGGGGCGTACTATGGCTACACCTTC
CASSLGAGAYYGYTF
>.|TRBJ1-2|.|TRBV7-2
TGTGCCAGCAGCGCCAGTTCAGAAACTAACTATGGCTACACCTTC
CASSASSETNYGYTF
>.|TRBJ2-7|.|TRBV4-3
TGCGCCAGCAGCCAAGGGGCCCGGGGAACCTACGAGCAGTACTTC
CASSQGARGTYEQYF
>.|TRBJ1-1|.|TRBV30
TGTGCCTGCAGCAGGGGCATAATGTTGAACACTGAAGCTTTCTTT
CACSRGIMLNTEAFF
>.|TRBJ1-2|.|TRBV7-8
TGTGCCAGCAGCTTAGGTATCGAGAGCGGCTACACCTTC
CASSLGIESGYTF
>TRBD1|TRBJ1-4|.|TRBV19
TGTGCCAGTAGTACCGGACAGGCAACTAATGAAAAACTGTTTTTT
CASSTGQATNEKLFF
>.|TRBJ2-3|.|TRBV2
TGTGCCAGCAGTGCCCAGGGAGGCGATACGCAGTATTTT
CASSAQGGDTQYF
>TRBD1|TRBJ1-2|.|TRBV9
TGTGCCAGCAGCGACCCACAGGGGGGACCCCAAGGCTACACCTTC
CASSDPQGGPQGYTF
>TRBD2|TRBJ2-1|.|TRBV7-8
TGTGCCAGCAGTTCTCGCGGGGGGGAGGTCTCCTACAATGAGCAGTTCTTC
CASSSRGGEVSYNEQFF
>.|TRBJ2-4|.|TRBV6-5
TGTGCCAGCAGGGGCCGGGAATCGAAGGTAGACATTCAGTACTTC
CASRGRESKVDIQYF
>.|TRBJ1-1|.|TRBV6-5
TGTGCCAGCAGTTTGGACGCGTTGGGGGCCACTGAAGCTTTCTTT
CASSLDALGATEAFF
>.|TRBJ2-7|.|TRBV4-1
TGCGCCAGCAGCCAAGATGCAGGGGCCTTCTACGAGCAGTACTTC
CASSQDAGAFYEQYF
>TRBD1|TRBJ1-2|.|TRBV10-3
TGTGCCATCTCAGGGGGAAGTGCATATGGCTACACCTTC
CAISGGSAYGYTF
>TRBD2|TRBJ2-1|.|TRBV7-2
TGTGCCAGCAGCTTAGGGGGACTAGCTAAGCTCTCCTACAATGAGCAGTTCTTC
CASSLGGLAKLSYNEQFF
>.|TRBJ1-5|.|TRBV5-5
TGTGCCAGCAGCTTGGATACAGTCAATCAGCCCCAGCATTTT
CASSLDTVNQPQHF
>.|TRBJ2-2|.|TRBV24-1
TGTGCCACCAGTTGGAGAGGCGGGGAGCTGTTTTTT
CATSWRGGELFF
>TRBD1|TRBJ2-6|.|TRBV6-2/TRBV6-3
TGTGCCAGCAGTATCACGACAGGGGGCAGCTCTGGGGCCAACGTCCTGACTTTC
CASSITTGGSSGANVLTF
>.|TRBJ1-1|.|TRBV16
TGTGCCAGCAGCCAATCGACAGGCCCCATGAACACTGAAGCTTTCTTT
CASSQSTGPMNTEAFF
>TRBD1|TRBJ2-7|.|TRBV29-1
TGCAGCGCCCGACAGGGTAAAAGCGAGCAGTACTTC
CSARQGKSEQYF
>TRBD1|TRBJ1-1|few|TRBV5-5
TGTGCCAGCAGCTTGGGGGACAGGGTAATGAACACTGAAGCTTTCTTT
CASSLGDRVMNTEAFF
>.|TRBJ2-7|.|TRBV5-1
TGCGCCAGCAGCTTGGAAGCGGAAGAGCAGTACTTC
CASSLEAEEQYF
>.|TRBJ1-1|.|TRBV9
TGTGCCAGCACCGTGGTCCCGCGAGGCACTGAAGCTTTCTTT
CASTVVPRGTEAFF
>TRBD1|TRBJ1-1|once|TRBV11-2
TGTGCCAGCAGCTTAGCGGCCTGGACAGGGAGGAACACTGAAGCTTTCTTT
CASSLAAWTGRNTEAFF
>.|TRBJ1-4|few|TRBV5-5
TGTGCCAGCAGCTTGAGCGGGGGCGAGACTAATGAAAAACTGTTTTTT
CASSLSGGETNEKLFF
>.|TRBJ1-1|.|TRBV28
TGTGCCATCGGGTGGGACACTGAAGCTTTCTTT
CAIGWDTEAFF
>.|TRBJ1-5|.|TRBV5-8
TGTGCCAGCAGTAGAAGTGACAGGTCCCAAAATCAGCCCCAGCATTTT
CASSRSDRSQNQPQHF
>TRBD1|TRBJ2-2|.|TRBV9
TGTGCCAGCAGCGGGAGACAGGACAGGGATAACACCGGGGAGCTGTTTTTT
CASSGRQDRDNTGELFF
>TRBD1|TRBJ2-7|.|TRBV30
TGTGCCTGGAGTGTACTAAGACAGGGATATTCCTACGAGCAGTACTTC
CAWSVLRQGYSYEQYF
>.|TRBJ2-7|.|TRBV3-1/TRBV3-2
TGTGCCAGCAGCCAAGCCTCGGTCTTGGGAGACGAGCAGTACTTC
CASSQASVLGDEQYF
>.|TRBJ1-2|.|TRBV6-5
TGTGCCAGCAGAGGGGAGGGGATAGCGTTCGAAGGCTACACCTTC
CASRGEGIAFEGYTF
>.|TRBJ1-2|.|TRBV27
TGTGCCAGCAGTTTATCTGGCAGTTCAAACTATGGCTACACCTTC
CASSLSGSSNYGYTF
>.|TRBJ2-2|.|TRBV29-1
TGCAGCGTCGTACTCGGGACACCGAACACCGGGGAGCTGTTTTTT
CSVVLGTPNTGELFF
>TRBD1|TRBJ2-2|.|TRBV6-2/TRBV6-3
TGTGCCAGCAGCAAACAGGGGAACGGGGAGCTGTTTTTT
CASSKQGNGELFF
>TRBD1|TRBJ2-3|.|TRBV12-3/TRBV12-4
TGTGCCAGTCGGGACAGGAGCACAGATACGCAGTATTTT
CASRDRSTDTQYF
>.|TRBJ1-2|.|TRBV25-1
TGTGCCAGCAGTGAAGTTGGAGATGGCTACACCTTC
CASSEVGDGYTF
>.|TRBJ1-4|.|TRBV30
TGTGCCTACCGCCGGGACACCAAGCATGAAAAACTGTTTTTT
CAYRRDTKHEKLFF
>.|TRBJ2-7|.|TRBV7-2
TGTGCCAGCAGCTTAGAACAGGGCTACGAGCAGTACTTC
CASSLEQGYEQYF
>TRBD1|TRBJ2-7|.|TRBV4-3
TGCGCCAGCAGCCAAGACCGGGACAGCTCCTACGAGCAGTACTTC
CASSQDRDSSYEQYF
>TRBD1|TRBJ1-6|.|TRBV6-4
TGTGCCAGCAGTGACACCCGCGTACAGGGGAGAGATTCACCCCTCCACTTT
CASSDTRVQGRDSPLHF
>TRBD1|TRBJ2-1|.|TRBV29-1
TGCAGCGTTGCCGGACAGGAAACTACCTACAATGAGCAGTTCTTC
CSVAGQETTYNEQFF
>.|TRBJ1-4|.|TRBV6-5
TGTGCCACTACGCGGGGTACTAATGAAAAACTGTTTTTT
CATTRGTNEKLFF
>.|TRBJ2-3|.|TRBV25-1
TGTGCCAGCAGTGAATTTCTCACAGATACGCAGTATTTT
CASSEFLTDTQYF
>.|TRBJ1-6|.|TRBV6-1
TGTGCCAGCAGTGAAGTGTACAGGGCGCATTCACCCCTCCACTTT
CASSEVYRAHSPLHF
>TRBD1|TRBJ1-2|.|TRBV6-5
TGTGCCAGCAACTTGGACAGGGGTTCGATTGGCTACACCTTC
CASNLDRGSIGYTF
>TRBD2|TRBJ2-2|.|TRBV27
TGTGCCAGCAAGTCCCCGGGACTAGCGACCAACACCGGGGAGCTGTTTTTT
CASKSPGLATNTGELFF
>.|TRBJ1-1|.|TRBV9
TGTGCCAGCACCCCTAGCCCATCCCGGGACACTGAAGCTTTCTTT
CASTPSPSRDTEAFF
>.|TRBJ2-5|.|TRBV2
TGTGCCAGCAAGAGAAACCAAGAGACCCAGTACTTC
CASKRNQETQYF
>.|TRBJ1-1|.|TRBV19
TGTGCCACCTTCGGGGGACCTCGATTAATGAACACTGAAGCTTTCTTT
CATFGGPRLMNTEAFF
>.|TRBJ2-2|.|TRBV30
TGTGCCTGGAGCTACAGGAACACCGGGGAGCTGTTTTTT
CAWSYRNTGELFF